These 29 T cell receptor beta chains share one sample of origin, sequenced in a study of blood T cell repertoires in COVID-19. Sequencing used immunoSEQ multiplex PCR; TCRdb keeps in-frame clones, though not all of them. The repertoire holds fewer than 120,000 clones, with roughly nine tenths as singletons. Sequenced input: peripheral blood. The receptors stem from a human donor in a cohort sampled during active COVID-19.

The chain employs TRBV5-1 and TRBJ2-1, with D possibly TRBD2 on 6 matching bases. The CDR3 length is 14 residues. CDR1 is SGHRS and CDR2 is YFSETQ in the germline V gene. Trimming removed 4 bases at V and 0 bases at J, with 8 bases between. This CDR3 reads CASSAGGSYNEQFF. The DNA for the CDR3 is TGCGCCAGCAGCGCCGGGGGCTCCTACAATGAGCAGTTCTTC. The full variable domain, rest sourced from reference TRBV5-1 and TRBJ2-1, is KAGVTQTPRYLIKTRGQQVTLSCSPISGHRSVSWYQQTPGQGLQFLFEYFSETQRNKGNFPGRFSGRQFSNSRSEMNVSTLELGDSALYLCASSAGGSYNEQFFGPGTRLTVL.

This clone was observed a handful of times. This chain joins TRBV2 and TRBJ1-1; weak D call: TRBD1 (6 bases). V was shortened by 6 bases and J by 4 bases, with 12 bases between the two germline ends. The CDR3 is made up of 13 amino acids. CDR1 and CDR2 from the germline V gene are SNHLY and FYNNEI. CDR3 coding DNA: TGTGCCAGCAGACCAGGGGTGAGCACTGAAGCTTTCTTT. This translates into CASRPGVSTEAFF. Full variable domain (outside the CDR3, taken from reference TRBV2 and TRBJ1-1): EPEVTQTPSHQVTQMGQEVILRCVPISNHLYFYWYRQILGQKVEFLVSFYNNEISEKSEIFDDQFSVERPDGSNFTLKIRSTKLEDSAMYFCASRPGVSTEAFFGQGTRLTVV.

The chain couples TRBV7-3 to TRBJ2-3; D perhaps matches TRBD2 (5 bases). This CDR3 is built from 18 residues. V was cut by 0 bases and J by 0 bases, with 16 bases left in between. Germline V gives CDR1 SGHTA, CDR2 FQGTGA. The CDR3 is CASSLTPSSGTSTDTQYF. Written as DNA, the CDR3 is TGTGCCAGCAGCTTAACACCTTCGAGCGGAACTAGCACAGATACGCAGTATTTT.

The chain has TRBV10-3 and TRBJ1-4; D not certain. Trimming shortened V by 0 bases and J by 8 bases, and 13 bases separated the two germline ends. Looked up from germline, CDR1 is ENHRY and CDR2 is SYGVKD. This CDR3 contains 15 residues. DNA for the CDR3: TGTGCCATCAGTGAGTCGAAGGGAGGCGGGGAAAAACTGTTTTTT. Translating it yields CAISESKGGGEKLFF.

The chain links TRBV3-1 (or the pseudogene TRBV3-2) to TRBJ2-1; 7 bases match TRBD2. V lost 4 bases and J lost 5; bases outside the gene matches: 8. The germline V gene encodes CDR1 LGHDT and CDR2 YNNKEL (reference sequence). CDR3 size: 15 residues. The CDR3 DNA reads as TGTGCCAGCAGCCTCTCGGGACTAACAAACAATGAGCAGTTCTTC. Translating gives CASSLSGLTNNEQFF.

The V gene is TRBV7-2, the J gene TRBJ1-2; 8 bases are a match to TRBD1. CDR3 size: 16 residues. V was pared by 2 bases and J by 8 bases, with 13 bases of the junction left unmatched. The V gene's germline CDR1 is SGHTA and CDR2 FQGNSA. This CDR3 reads CASSLLGQGAGGGYTF. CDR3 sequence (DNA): TGTGCCAGCAGCTTACTAGGACAGGGTGCAGGAGGGGGCTACACCTTC.

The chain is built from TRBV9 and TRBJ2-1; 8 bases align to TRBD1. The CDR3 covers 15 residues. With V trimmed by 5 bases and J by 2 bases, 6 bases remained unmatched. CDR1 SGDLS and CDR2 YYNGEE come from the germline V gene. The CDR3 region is CASSSDRAAYNEQFF. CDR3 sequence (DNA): TGTGCCAGCAGTTCGGACAGGGCCGCCTACAATGAGCAGTTCTTC.

For the CDR3, the DNA is TGTGCCAGCAGCTTATCTCCCGATTCACCCCTCCACTTT. Its translation: CASSLSPDSPLHF. This chain joins TRBV7-3 and TRBJ1-6; unclear D gene. Germline assignment: CDR1 SGHTA and CDR2 FQGTGA. V was pared by 2 bases and J by 8 bases, with 7 bases between. The length of the CDR3 is 13 residues.

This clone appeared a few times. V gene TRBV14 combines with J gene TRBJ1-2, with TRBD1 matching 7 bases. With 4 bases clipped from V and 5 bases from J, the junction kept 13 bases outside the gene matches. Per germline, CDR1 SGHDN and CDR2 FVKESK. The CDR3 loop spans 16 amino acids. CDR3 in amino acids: CASSRLGQELRYGYTF. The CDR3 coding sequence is TGTGCCAGCAGCCGTCTTGGACAGGAGCTAAGATATGGCTACACCTTC.

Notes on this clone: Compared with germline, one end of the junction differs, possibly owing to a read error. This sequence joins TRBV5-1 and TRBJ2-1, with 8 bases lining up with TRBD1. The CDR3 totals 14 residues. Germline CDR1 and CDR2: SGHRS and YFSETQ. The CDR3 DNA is TGCGCCAGCAGTCTGGGACAGGCCTACGATGAGCAGTTCTTC. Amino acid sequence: CASSLGQAYDEQFF.

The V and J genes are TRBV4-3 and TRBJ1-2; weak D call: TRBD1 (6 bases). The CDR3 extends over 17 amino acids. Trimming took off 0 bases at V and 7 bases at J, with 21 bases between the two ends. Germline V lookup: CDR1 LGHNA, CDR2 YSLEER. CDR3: CASSQDFPAARGAGYTF. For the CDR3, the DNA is TGCGCCAGCAGCCAAGACTTCCCCGCCGCCAGGGGAGCTGGCTACACCTTC.

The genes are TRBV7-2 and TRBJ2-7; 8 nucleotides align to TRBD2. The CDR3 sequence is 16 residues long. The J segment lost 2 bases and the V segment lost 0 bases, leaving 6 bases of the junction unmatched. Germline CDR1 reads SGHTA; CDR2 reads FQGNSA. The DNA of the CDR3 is TGTGCCAGCAGCTTAGCGTCCACTAGCGGTCCCTACGAGCAGTACTTC. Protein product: CASSLASTSGPYEQYF.

The CDR3 sequence is CASNRAGEAYEQYF. The CDR3 nucleotides are TGTGCCAGCAATCGAGCGGGAGAAGCCTACGAGCAGTACTTC. The J gene is TRBJ2-7, the V gene TRBV5-6, with TRBD2 matching over 8 bases. V lost 6 bases to trimming and J lost 2 bases; unmatched junction nucleotides: 7. Germline V gene lookup returns CDR1 SGHDT and CDR2 YYEEEE. This CDR3 has 14 residues.

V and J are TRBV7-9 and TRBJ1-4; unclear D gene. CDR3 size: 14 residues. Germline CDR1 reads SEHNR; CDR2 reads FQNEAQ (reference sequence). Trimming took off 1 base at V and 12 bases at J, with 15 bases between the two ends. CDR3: CASSLVSGRGELFF. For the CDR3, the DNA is TGTGCCAGCAGCTTAGTCTCAGGCCGCGGGGAACTGTTTTTT.

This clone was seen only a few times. DNA for the CDR3: TGCAGCGTTGGGGGAGGATCCACAGATACGCAGTATTTT. Translated, it gives CSVGGGSTDTQYF. This chain connects TRBV29-1 to TRBJ2-3; possible D gene TRBD2, 6 bases. CDR1 is SQVTM, CDR2 ANQGSEA, per germline. The V end lost 4 bases, the J end lost 2 bases, and 10 bases lay between the germline ends. The CDR3 is made up of 13 amino acids.

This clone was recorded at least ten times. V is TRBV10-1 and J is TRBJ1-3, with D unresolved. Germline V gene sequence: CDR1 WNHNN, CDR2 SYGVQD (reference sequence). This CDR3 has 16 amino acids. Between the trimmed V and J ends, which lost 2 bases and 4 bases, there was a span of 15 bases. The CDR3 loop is CASSEAPDSRGNTIYF. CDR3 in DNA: TGCGCCAGCAGTGAGGCCCCGGACTCGAGGGGAAACACCATATATTTT.

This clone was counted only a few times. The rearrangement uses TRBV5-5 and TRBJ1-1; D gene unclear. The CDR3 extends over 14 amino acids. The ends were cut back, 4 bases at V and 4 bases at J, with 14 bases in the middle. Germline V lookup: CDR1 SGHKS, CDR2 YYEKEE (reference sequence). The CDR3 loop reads CASSRLGGITEAFF. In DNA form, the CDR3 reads TGTGCCAGCAGCCGCCTTGGAGGAATCACTGAAGCTTTCTTT.

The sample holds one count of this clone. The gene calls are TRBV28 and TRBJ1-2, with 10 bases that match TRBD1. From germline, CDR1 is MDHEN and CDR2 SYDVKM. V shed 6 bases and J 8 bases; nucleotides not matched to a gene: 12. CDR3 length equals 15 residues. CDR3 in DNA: TGTGCCAGCAGGTCCCCGGGACAGGGGAATAAGGGCTACACCTTC. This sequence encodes CASRSPGQGNKGYTF.

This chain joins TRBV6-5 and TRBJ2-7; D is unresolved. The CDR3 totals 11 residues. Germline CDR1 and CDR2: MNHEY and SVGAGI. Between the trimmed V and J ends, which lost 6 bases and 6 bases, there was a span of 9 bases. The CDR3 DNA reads TGTGCCAGCAGCCAAGACTCCGAGCAGTACTTC. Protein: CASSQDSEQYF.

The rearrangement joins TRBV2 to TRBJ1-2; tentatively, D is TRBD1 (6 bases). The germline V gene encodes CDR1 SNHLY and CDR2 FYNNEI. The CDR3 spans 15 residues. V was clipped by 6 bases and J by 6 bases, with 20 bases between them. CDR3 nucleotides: TGTGCCAGCAGGAACCAGGGGAATAAAGGGAATGGCTACACCTTC. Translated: CASRNQGNKGNGYTF.

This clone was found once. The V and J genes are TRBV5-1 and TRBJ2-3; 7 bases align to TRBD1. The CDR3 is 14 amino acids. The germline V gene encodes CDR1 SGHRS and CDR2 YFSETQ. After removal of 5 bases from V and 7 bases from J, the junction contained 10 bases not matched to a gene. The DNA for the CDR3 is TGCGCCAGCAGTACAGGGGATTTAGGAAATACGCAGTATTTT. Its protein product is CASSTGDLGNTQYF.

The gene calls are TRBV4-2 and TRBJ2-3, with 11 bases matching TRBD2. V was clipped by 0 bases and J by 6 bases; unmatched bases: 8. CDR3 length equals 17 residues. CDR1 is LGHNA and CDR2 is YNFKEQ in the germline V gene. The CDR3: CASSQDRSGRVGDTQYF. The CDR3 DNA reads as TGTGCCAGCAGCCAAGATCGTAGCGGGAGGGTGGGCGATACGCAGTATTTT.

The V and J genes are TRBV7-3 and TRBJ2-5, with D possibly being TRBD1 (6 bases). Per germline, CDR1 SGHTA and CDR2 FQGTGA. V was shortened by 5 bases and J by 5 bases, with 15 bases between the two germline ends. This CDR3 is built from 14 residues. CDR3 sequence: CASSKTGYGETQYF. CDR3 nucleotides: TGTGCCAGCAGCAAAACAGGGTATGGCGAGACCCAGTACTTC.

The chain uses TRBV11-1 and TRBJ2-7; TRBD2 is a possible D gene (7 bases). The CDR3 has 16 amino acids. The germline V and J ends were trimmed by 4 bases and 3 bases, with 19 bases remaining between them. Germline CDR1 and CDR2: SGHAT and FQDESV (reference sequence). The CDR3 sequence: CASSSLGGLGSYEQYF. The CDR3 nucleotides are TGTGCCAGCAGCTCGCTGGGGGGGCTGGGGAGCTACGAGCAGTACTTC.

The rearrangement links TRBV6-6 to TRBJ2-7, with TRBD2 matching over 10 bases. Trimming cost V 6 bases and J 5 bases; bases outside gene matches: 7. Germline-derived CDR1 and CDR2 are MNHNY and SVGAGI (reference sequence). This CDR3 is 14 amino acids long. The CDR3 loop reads CASSPSGRDNEQYF. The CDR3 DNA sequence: TGTGCCAGCAGCCCTAGCGGGAGAGACAACGAGCAGTACTTC.

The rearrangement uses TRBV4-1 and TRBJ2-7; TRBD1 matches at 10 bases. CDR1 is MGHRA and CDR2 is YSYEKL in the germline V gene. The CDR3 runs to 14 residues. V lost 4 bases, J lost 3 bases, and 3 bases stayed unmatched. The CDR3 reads CASSPRTGGYEQYF. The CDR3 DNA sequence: TGCGCCAGCAGCCCCCGGACAGGGGGCTACGAGCAGTACTTC.

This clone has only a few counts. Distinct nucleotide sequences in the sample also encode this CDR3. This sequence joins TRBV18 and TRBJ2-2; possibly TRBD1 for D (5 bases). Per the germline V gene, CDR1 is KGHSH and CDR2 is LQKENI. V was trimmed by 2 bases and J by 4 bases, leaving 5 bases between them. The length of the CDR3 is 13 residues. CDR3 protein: CASSPGATGELFF. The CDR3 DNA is TGTGCCAGCTCACCAGGGGCCACCGGGGAGCTGTTTTTT.

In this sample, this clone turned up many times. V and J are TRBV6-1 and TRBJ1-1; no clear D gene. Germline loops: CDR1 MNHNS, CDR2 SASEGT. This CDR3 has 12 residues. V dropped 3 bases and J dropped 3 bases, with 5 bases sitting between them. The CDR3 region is CASSEHYTEAFF. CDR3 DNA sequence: TGTGCCAGCAGTGAGCACTACACTGAAGCTTTCTTT.

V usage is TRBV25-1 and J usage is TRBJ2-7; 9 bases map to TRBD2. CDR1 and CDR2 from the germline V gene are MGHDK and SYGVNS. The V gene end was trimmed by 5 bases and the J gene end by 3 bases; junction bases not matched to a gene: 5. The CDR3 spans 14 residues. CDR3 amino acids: CASSRSGGHYEQYF. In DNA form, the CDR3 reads TGTGCCAGCAGTAGGAGCGGGGGGCACTACGAGCAGTACTTC.